These T cell receptor beta chains were read from a single sample in a study of cytomegalovirus exposure and HLA in healthy donors. Libraries were prepared by immunoSEQ multiplex PCR; TCRdb keeps only in-frame clonotypes and omits some of them. The sample holds 130,000 to 150,000 clones, around 80% seen once. The sequenced sample was PBMCs. These receptors were obtained from a man aged 40-55 years in good health and CMV-seropositive. CDR3s include the opening cysteine and the closing phenylalanine or tryptophan. A D gene is named only where the DNA matches it firmly. Clone size is shown for a subset of rows, as once, few, many or a class of expanded clone.

clone size	D gene	V gene	J gene	CDR3 length	CDR3 DNA	CDR3 protein
once	TRBD1	TRBV6-5	TRBJ2-7	15	TGTGCCAGCAGTTACCGAAGGACAGGCACCTACGAGCAGTACTTC	CASSYRRTGTYEQYF
NA	NA	TRBV18	TRBJ2-1	13	TGTGCCAGCTCAGCTCTGAGCCGTGATGAGCAGTTCTTC	CASSALSRDEQFF
NA	TRBD2	TRBV5-4	TRBJ2-7	17	TGTGCCAGCAGCCGTAGGGGACTAGCGAAAGCAACCTACGAGCAGTACTTC	CASSRRGLAKATYEQYF
NA	NA	TRBV9	TRBJ2-5	15	TGTGCCAGCAGCGTAGGGACTACGAGTCAAGAGACCCAGTACTTC	CASSVGTTSQETQYF
few	NA	TRBV9	TRBJ1-5	15	TGTGCCAGCAGTCCCGGGACACTTAGCAATCAGCCCCAGCATTTT	CASSPGTLSNQPQHF
NA	NA	TRBV12-5	TRBJ1-1	15	TGTGCTAGTGGTTTGGGTGAGGGGCGGGGCACTGAAGCTTTCTTT	CASGLGEGRGTEAFF
NA	NA	TRBV5-8	TRBJ1-1	11	TGTGCCAGCAGTTGGGGCCCTGAAGCTTTCTTT	CASSWGPEAFF
NA	NA	TRBV5-6	TRBJ1-5	16	TGTGCCAGCAGCTTGGGCTTCGGACAAAGCAATCAGCCCCAGCATTTT	CASSLGFGQSNQPQHF
NA	NA	TRBV30	TRBJ1-5	16	TGTGCCTGGAGTGTACATCCGGGACACAGGGCTCAGCCCCAGCATTTT	CAWSVHPGHRAQPQHF
NA	TRBD1	TRBV6-1	TRBJ1-5	18	TGTGCCAGCAGTGCTAACAGGGGGGGAAAATATAGCAATCAGCCCCAGCATTTT	CASSANRGGKYSNQPQHF
NA	TRBD2	TRBV27	TRBJ2-1	13	TGTGCCACCAGTCGGGGGGAGGCGGTTGAGCAGTTCTTC	CATSRGEAVEQFF
NA	NA	TRBV6-5	TRBJ1-2	12	TGTGCCAGCACCAAGGTCAGGGGTGGCTACACCTTC	CASTKVRGGYTF
NA	NA	TRBV7-9	TRBJ2-2	16	TGTGCCAGCAGTCGACTTGGAGGGAGAACCGGTACGGAGCTGTTTTTT	CASSRLGGRTGTELFF
NA	NA	TRBV7-8	TRBJ1-3	13	TGTGCCAGCAGCCCATTTTTGGGAGAAAAGAATTATTTT	CASSPFLGEKNYF
NA	NA	TRBV2	TRBJ2-7	12	TGTGCCAGCAGTGGGGTTTGGAGCGAGCAGTACTTC	CASSGVWSEQYF
once	TRBD1	TRBV10-3	TRBJ2-3	14	TGTGCCACCCGCGGACAGGGGAGCACAGATACGCAGTATTTT	CATRGQGSTDTQYF
NA	NA	TRBV19	TRBJ2-7	15	TGTGCCAGTAGTATAGGCGGGGGCCGTTCCTACGAGCAGTACTTC	CASSIGGGRSYEQYF
NA	TRBD2	TRBV28	TRBJ2-1	17	TGTGCCAGCAGTCACCCCCTCGGACTAGCGAAATACAATGAGCAGTTCTTC	CASSHPLGLAKYNEQFF
NA	NA	TRBV11-2	TRBJ2-1	13	TGTGCCAGCAGCTTAGAATCCTTCGATGAGCAGTTCTTC	CASSLESFDEQFF
NA	NA	TRBV14	TRBJ1-1	15	TGTGCCAGCAGTCAAGCAAATAGACAGAACACTGAAGCTTTCTTT	CASSQANRQNTEAFF
NA	TRBD1	TRBV6-4	TRBJ2-7	13	TGTGCGCCTAAGGGGACAGCAACCTACGAGCAGTACTTC	CAPKGTATYEQYF
once	TRBD1	TRBV7-2	TRBJ1-5	16	TGTGCCAGCAGCTCCTGGGGGACAGGAAGCAATCAGCCCCAGCATTTT	CASSSWGTGSNQPQHF
NA	NA	TRBV7-8	TRBJ1-5	13	TGTGCCAGCAGCTTAGTCGGGAATCAGCCCCAGCATTTT	CASSLVGNQPQHF
NA	TRBD1	TRBV28	TRBJ2-4	13	TGTGCCAGCAGAGGGACAGGGTTAAACATTCAGTACTTC	CASRGTGLNIQYF
NA	TRBD1	TRBV6-5	TRBJ2-2	14	TGTGCCAGCAGCCGGGACAGGGAGGACGGGGAGCTGTTTTTT	CASSRDREDGELFF
NA	TRBD2	TRBV19	TRBJ2-7	14	TGTGCCAGTAGTGCGTTAGCGGGAGCTGGCGAGCAGTACTTC	CASSALAGAGEQYF